The clone carrying this T cell receptor beta chain was detected ten times or more. Its antigen is as yet unknown. The CDR3 runs 14 residues. Per the germline V gene, CDR1 is SGHTA and CDR2 is FQGNSA. Between the trimmed V and J ends, which lost 8 bases and 3 bases, there was a span of 14 bases. TCRdb reprocessed the RT-PCR reads with MiXCR, giving one entry per CDR3 protein. The table includes hundreds of thousands of distinct CDR3 sequences, under 9% detected once. This specimen comes from a study of response to subunit inactivated influenza vaccine. Study observations and caveats: It was the authors' suggestion that each seasonal influenza vaccination recruits few new T cells.

Sequences were derived from PBMCs from blood, sampled 23 months after vaccination. The V call is TRBV7-2, the J call TRBJ2-4; weak D call: TRBD1 (6 bases). The sequence was collected from a man aged 50 to 75 who received an inactivated influenza vaccine. The CDR3 region has the DNA TGTGCCAGCGCCTCGGGACAACGCAAAAACATTCAGTACTTC. The encoded protein is CASASGQRKNIQYF.